The 14 T cell receptor beta chains presented below share a single source sample, sequenced in a study of cytomegalovirus exposure and HLA in healthy donors (dated by TCRdb to about 2017). Libraries were constructed by the immunoSEQ multiplex PCR assay. The multiplex PCR relied on a mix of 60 forward primers for TCR Vbeta segments and 13 reverse primers for TCR Jbeta segments. TCRdb re-hosts the immuneACCESS table, in-frame sequences only. Its copies lack some clones; in the studies checked, an unresolved V gene accounts for under half of them, and the cause for the rest is not known. This sample's table contains about 140,000 clones. Clones ranked in the top ten supply about 2.2% of the sample. The specimen was PBMCs. All receptors come from a woman younger than 30 in good health and CMV-seronegative.

The V and J genes are TRBV5-1 and TRBJ2-7, with 11 bases identical to TRBD2. Germline V gives CDR1 SGHRS, CDR2 YFSETQ. The CDR3 consists of 14 residues. The ends lost 2 bases at V and 3 bases at J; junction bases unmatched: 1. The CDR3 DNA follows: TGCGCCAGCAGCTTACTAGCGGGAGACTACGAGCAGTACTTC. This translates into CASSLLAGDYEQYF.

CDR3 in amino acids: CASSQAFRDRGNQPQHF. CDR3 nucleotide sequence: TGCGCCAGCAGCCAAGCGTTCCGGGACAGGGGGAATCAGCCCCAGCATTTT. The chain links TRBV4-3 to TRBJ1-5, with 11 bases matching TRBD1. The length of the CDR3 is 17 residues. The J segment lost 4 bases and the V segment lost 1 base, leaving 6 bases of the junction unmatched. CDR1 LGHNA and CDR2 YSLEER come from the germline V gene.

The chain has TRBV4-3 and TRBJ2-7; TRBD2 matches 12 bases. Germline CDR1 and CDR2: LGHNA and YSLEER. J gave up 2 bases and V 0 bases, and 20 bases lay outside the gene matches. CDR3 size: 22 residues. CDR3 sequence (DNA): TGCGCCAGCAGCCAAGAGCCTAGCGGGAGGGCCCTGGACCTTAGCGCGACCTACGAGCAGTACGTC. It codes for CASSQEPSGRALDLSATYEQYV.

The CDR3 DNA sequence: TGTGCCAGTAGTGGACAGGGGGCATGGGGCTACACCTTC. This codes for CASSGQGAWGYTF. This chain uses TRBV19 with TRBJ1-2; 11 bases are shared with TRBD1. Germline trimming cut 5 bases from V and 8 bases from J; bases unmatched to any gene: 4. The CDR3 has 13 amino acids. Germline assignment: CDR1 LNHDA and CDR2 SQIVND (reference sequence).

The chain links TRBV5-4 to TRBJ2-3; TRBD1 is a possible D gene (6 bases). Trimming stripped 3 bases from V and 2 bases from J, with 16 bases between. CDR1 and CDR2 (germline): SGHNT, YYREEE (reference sequence). The CDR3 totals 16 residues. The CDR3 protein is CASSSGTNPSTDTQYF. CDR3 nucleotides: TGTGCCAGCAGCTCTGGGACAAACCCTTCCACAGATACGCAGTATTTT.

The gene calls are TRBV11-1 and TRBJ2-7, with TRBD2 matching 7 bases. The ends lost 3 bases at V and 6 bases at J; junction bases unmatched: 5. Looked up from germline, CDR1 is SGHAT and CDR2 is FQDESV (reference sequence). The CDR3 contains 13 residues. In DNA form, the CDR3 reads TGTGCCAGCAGCTTTGCGGGAGCATCCGAGCAGTACGTC. This gives the protein CASSFAGASEQYV.

This chain links TRBV5-5 with TRBJ1-3, with unresolved D. CDR1 SGHKS and CDR2 YYEKEE come from the germline V gene (reference sequence). Between the trimmed V and J ends, which lost 0 bases and 0 bases, there was a span of 10 bases. The CDR3 sequence is 16 residues long. CDR3 bases: TGTGCCAGCAGCTTGGTAGCGTCCTCCTCTGGAAACACCATATATTTT. It is translated as CASSLVASSSGNTIYF.

This sequence joins TRBV7-3 and TRBJ1-1; 8 nucleotides line up with TRBD1. J gave up 1 base and V 2 bases, and 15 bases lay outside the gene matches. CDR1 and CDR2 (germline): SGHTA, FQGTGA. This CDR3 spans 19 amino acids. This CDR3 is CASSLGKENNRGENTEAFF. CDR3 coding DNA: TGTGCCAGCAGCTTAGGTAAGGAGAATAACAGGGGGGAGAACACTGAAGCTTTCTTT.

The gene calls are TRBV6-4 and TRBJ1-5; perhaps TRBD1 as D (5 bases). Trimming pared 6 bases from V and 7 bases from J, leaving 19 bases between. The CDR3 has 15 residues. Germline CDR1 is MRHNA and CDR2 is SNTAGT. CDR3 sequence (DNA): TGTGCCAGCAGCCGGAACTCAGGGTTGGGACAGCCCCAGCATTTT. It is translated as CASSRNSGLGQPQHF.

The V call is TRBV9, the J call TRBJ2-7; 14 positions agree with TRBD2. This CDR3 spans 18 amino acids. Germline loops: CDR1 SGDLS, CDR2 YYNGEE. The V segment lost 4 bases and the J segment 5 bases; nucleotides outside the gene matches: 14. The CDR3 loop is CASSTKTSGRAGSHEQYF. The CDR3 DNA is TGTGCCAGCAGCACTAAGACTAGCGGGAGGGCCGGATCCCACGAGCAGTACTTC.

The chain uses TRBV5-1 and TRBJ1-1, with no clear D. Trimming pared 4 bases from V and 1 base from J, leaving 14 bases between. This CDR3 spans 15 amino acids. Germline values: CDR1 SGHRS, CDR2 YFSETQ. The CDR3 DNA follows: TGCGCCAGCAGCCCCCAGTCGGAGCGGAACACTGAAGCTTTCTTT. This sequence encodes CASSPQSERNTEAFF.

The chain uses TRBV6-6 and TRBJ1-1; D uncertain. The CDR3 sequence is 12 residues long. V dropped 2 bases and J dropped 5 bases, with 6 bases sitting between them. From germline, CDR1 is MNHNY and CDR2 SVGAGI (reference sequence). CDR3 residues: CASSYAQTEAFF. CDR3 nucleotides: TGTGCCAGCAGTTACGCCCAGACTGAAGCTTTCTTT.

This rearrangement joins TRBV13 to TRBJ1-1; D is ambiguous. The V and J ends lost 5 bases and 5 bases respectively, with 12 bases between them. This CDR3 is 13 amino acids long. Germline loops: CDR1 PRHDT, CDR2 FYEKMQ (reference sequence). The CDR3 loop is CASSIAVPTEAFF. The CDR3 nucleotides read TGTGCCAGCAGCATTGCGGTTCCAACTGAAGCTTTCTTT. The whole variable domain, remainder taken from reference TRBV13 and TRBJ1-1, is AAGVIQSPRHLIKEKRETATLKCYPIPRHDTVYWYQQGPGQDPQFLISFYEKMQSDKGSIPDRFSAQQFSDYHSELNMSSLELGDSALYFCASSIAVPTEAFFGQGTRLTVV.

The chain employs TRBV7-2 and TRBJ2-3, with TRBD1 identical over 9 bases. After removal of 0 bases from V and 0 bases from J, the junction contained 4 bases not matched to a gene. The germline gives CDR1 SGHTA, CDR2 FQGNSA. This CDR3 comprises 17 residues. Written as DNA, the CDR3 is TGTGCCAGCAGCTTAGCGGGACAGGGTCTCAGCACAGATACGCAGTATTTT. It translates to CASSLAGQGLSTDTQYF.